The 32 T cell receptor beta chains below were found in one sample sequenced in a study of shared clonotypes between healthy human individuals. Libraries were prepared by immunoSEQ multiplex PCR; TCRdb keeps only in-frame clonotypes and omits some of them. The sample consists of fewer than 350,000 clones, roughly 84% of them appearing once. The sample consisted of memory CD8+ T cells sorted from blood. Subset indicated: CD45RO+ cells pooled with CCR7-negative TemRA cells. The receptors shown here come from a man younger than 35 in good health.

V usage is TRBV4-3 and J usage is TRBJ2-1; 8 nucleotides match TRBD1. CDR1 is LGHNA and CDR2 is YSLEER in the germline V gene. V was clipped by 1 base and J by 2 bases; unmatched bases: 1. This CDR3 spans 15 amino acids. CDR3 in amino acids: CASSQGTGPYNEQFF. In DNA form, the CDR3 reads TGCGCCAGCAGCCAAGGGACAGGGCCCTACAATGAGCAGTTCTTC.

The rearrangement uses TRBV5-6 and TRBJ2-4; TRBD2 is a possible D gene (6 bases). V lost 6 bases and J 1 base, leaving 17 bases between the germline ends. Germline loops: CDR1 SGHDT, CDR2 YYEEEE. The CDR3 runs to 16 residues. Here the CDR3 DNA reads TGTGCCAGCATTCCGGGGGTCCTCCGGGCCAAAAACATTCAGTACTTC. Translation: CASIPGVLRAKNIQYF.

As DNA, the CDR3 is TGTGCCAGCAGTGAAGCGAGTTCTCGCAGGGAGTCCGGGGAGCTGTTTTTT. Translated, it gives CASSEASSRRESGELFF. The chain couples TRBV6-1 to TRBJ2-2; tentatively, D is TRBD1 or TRBD2 (5 bases each). This CDR3 has 17 amino acids. Germline CDR1 is MNHNS and CDR2 is SASEGT. Trimming took off 0 bases at V and 6 bases at J, with 17 bases between the two ends.

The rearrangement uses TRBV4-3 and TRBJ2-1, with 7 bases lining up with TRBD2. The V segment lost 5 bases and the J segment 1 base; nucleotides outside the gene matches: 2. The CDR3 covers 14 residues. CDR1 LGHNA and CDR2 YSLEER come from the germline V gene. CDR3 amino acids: CASSLGGSYNEQFF. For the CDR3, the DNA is TGCGCCAGCAGCTTGGGGGGGTCCTACAATGAGCAGTTCTTC.

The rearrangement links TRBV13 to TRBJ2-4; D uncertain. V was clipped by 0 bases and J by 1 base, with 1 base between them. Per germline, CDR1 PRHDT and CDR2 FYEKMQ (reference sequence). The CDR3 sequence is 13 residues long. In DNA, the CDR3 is TGTGCCAGCAGCTTAGGGGCCAAAAACATTCAGTACTTC. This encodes CASSLGAKNIQYF.

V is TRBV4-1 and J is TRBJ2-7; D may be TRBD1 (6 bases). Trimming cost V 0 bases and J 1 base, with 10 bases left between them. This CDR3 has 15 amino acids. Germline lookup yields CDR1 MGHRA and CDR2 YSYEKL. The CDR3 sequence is CASSQESDRSYEQYF. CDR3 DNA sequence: TGCGCCAGCAGCCAAGAAAGCGACAGGTCCTACGAGCAGTACTTC.

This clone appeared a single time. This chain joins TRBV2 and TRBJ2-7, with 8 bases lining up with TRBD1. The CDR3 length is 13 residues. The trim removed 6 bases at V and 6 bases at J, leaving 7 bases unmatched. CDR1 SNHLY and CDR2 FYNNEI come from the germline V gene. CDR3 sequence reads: CASSDMDRAEQYF. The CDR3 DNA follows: TGTGCCAGCAGCGATATGGACAGGGCCGAGCAGTACTTC.

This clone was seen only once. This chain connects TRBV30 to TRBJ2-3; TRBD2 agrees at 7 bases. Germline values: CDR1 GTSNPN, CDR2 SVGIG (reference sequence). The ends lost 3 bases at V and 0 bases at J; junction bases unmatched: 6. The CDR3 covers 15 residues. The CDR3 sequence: CAWSHGGGSTDTQYF. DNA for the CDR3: TGTGCCTGGAGCCACGGCGGGGGTAGCACAGATACGCAGTATTTT.

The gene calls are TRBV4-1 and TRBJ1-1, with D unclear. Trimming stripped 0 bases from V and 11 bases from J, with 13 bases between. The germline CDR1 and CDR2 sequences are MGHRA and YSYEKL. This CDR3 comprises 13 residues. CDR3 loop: CASSQDVVRRAFF. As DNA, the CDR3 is TGCGCCAGCAGCCAAGACGTTGTTCGAAGGGCTTTCTTT.

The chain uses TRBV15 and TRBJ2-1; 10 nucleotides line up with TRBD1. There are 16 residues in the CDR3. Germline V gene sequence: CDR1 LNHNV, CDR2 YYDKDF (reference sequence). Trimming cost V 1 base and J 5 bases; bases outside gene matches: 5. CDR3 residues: CATSRGTGQGNNEQFF. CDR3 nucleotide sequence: TGTGCCACCAGCAGAGGCACGGGACAGGGGAACAATGAGCAGTTCTTC.

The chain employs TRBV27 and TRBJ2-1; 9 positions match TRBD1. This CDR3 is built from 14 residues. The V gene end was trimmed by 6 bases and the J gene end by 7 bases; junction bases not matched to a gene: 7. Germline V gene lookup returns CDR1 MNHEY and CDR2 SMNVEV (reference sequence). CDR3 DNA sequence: TGTGCCAGCAGAAGACAGGGGGATGGTAATGAGCAGTTCTTC. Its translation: CASRRQGDGNEQFF.

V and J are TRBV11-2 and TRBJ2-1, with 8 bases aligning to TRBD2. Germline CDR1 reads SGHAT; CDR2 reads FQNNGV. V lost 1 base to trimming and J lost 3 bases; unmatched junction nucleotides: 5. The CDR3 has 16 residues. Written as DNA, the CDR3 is TGTGCCAGCAGCTTAGGAGCGGGAGCCCGCTACAATGAGCAGTTCTTC. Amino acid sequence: CASSLGAGARYNEQFF.

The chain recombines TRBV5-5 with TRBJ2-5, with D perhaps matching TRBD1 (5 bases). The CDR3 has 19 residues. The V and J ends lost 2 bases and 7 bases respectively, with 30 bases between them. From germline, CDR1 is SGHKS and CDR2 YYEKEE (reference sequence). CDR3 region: CASSLLFFATAPLHWTQYF. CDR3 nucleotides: TGTGCCAGCAGCTTACTATTCTTTGCGACAGCACCCTTACATTGGACCCAGTACTTC.

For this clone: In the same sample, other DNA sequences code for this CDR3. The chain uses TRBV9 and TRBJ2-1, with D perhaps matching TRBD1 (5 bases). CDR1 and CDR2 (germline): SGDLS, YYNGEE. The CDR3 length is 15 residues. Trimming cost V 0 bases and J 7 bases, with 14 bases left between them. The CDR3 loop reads CASSVGQGVGNEQFF. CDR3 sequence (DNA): TGTGCCAGCAGCGTAGGGCAGGGCGTCGGAAATGAGCAGTTCTTC.

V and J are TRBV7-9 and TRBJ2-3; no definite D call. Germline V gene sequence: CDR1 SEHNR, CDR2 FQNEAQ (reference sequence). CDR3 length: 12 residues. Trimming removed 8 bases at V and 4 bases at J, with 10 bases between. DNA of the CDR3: TGTGCCAGCGGCTACTCGGCAGATACGCAGTATTTT. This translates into CASGYSADTQYF.

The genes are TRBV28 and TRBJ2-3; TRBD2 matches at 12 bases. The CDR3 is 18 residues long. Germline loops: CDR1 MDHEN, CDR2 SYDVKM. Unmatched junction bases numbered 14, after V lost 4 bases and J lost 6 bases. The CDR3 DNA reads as TGTGCCAGCAGTTCCCAATCCCTAGCGGGGGGGCCATATGATACGCAGTATTTT. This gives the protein CASSSQSLAGGPYDTQYF. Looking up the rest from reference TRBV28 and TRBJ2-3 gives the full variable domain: DVKVTQSSRYLVKRTGEKVFLECVQDMDHENMFWYRQDPGLGLRLIYFSYDVKMKEKGDIPEGYSVSREKKERFSLILESASTNQTSMYLCASSSQSLAGGPYDTQYFGPGTRLTVL.

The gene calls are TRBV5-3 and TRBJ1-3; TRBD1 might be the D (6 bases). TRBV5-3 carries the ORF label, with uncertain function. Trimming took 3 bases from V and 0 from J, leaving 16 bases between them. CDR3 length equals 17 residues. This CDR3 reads CARSSPRGLLSGNTIYF. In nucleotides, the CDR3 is TGTGCCAGAAGCTCACCCAGGGGATTGCTCTCTGGAAACACCATATATTTT.

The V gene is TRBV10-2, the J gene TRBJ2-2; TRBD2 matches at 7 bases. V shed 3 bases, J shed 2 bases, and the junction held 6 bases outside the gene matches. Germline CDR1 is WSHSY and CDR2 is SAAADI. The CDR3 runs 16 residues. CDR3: CASSDGREINTGELFF. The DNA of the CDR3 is TGCGCCAGCAGTGACGGGCGGGAGATTAACACCGGGGAGCTGTTTTTT.

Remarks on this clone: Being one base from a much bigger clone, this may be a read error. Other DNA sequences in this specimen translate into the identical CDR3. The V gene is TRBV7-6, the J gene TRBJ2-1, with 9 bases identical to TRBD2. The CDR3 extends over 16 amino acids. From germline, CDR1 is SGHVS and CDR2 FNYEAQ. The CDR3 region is CASSLGGGRAMDEQFF. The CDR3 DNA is TGTGCCAGCAGCTTAGGAGGCGGGAGGGCCATGGATGAACAGTTCTTC.

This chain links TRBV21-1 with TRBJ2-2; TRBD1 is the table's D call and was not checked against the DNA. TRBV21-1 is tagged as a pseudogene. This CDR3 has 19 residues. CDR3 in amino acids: CASSTTGGLRSANTGELFF. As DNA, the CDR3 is TGTGCCAGCAGCACTACAGGGGGCCTCAGATCGGCGAACACCGGGGAGCTGTTTTTT.

CDR3 sequence: CASTSRAGIEQYF. CDR3 DNA: TGTGCCAGCACCTCAAGGGCAGGGATCGAGCAGTACTTC. The chain is built from TRBV2 and TRBJ2-7; possible D gene TRBD1, 5 bases. The CDR3 is 13 amino acids. From germline, CDR1 is SNHLY and CDR2 FYNNEI. V shed 7 bases and J shed 6 bases, with 16 bases lying between them.

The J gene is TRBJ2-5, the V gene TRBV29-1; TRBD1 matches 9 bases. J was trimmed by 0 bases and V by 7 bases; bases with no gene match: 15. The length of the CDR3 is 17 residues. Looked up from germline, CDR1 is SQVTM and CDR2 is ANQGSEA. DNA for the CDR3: TGCAGCGCCACCGGGACAGGGAGAGGAGGGTACCAAGAGACCCAGTACTTC. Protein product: CSATGTGRGGYQETQYF.

The CDR3 loop reads CASSYWDRVGETQYF. The CDR3 region has the DNA TGTGCCAGCAGCTATTGGGACAGGGTTGGGGAGACCCAGTACTTC. The V call is TRBV13, the J call TRBJ2-5; 9 positions match TRBD1. Germline CDR1 PRHDT, CDR2 FYEKMQ (reference sequence). The ends lost 4 bases at V and 5 bases at J; junction bases unmatched: 8. The CDR3 loop spans 15 amino acids.

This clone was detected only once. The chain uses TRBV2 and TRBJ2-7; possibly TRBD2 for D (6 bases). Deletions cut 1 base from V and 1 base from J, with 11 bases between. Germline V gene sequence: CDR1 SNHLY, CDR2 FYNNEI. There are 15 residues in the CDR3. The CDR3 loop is CASSEGQDYSYEQYF. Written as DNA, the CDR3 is TGTGCCAGCAGTGAAGGGCAGGACTATTCCTACGAGCAGTACTTC.

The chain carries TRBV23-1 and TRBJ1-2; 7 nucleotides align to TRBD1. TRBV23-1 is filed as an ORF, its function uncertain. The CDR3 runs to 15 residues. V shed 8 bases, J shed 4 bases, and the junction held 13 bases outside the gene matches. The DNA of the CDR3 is TGCGCCAGCGGCCGGACAGGAAATCCCTCCTATGGCTACACCTTC. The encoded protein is CASGRTGNPSYGYTF.

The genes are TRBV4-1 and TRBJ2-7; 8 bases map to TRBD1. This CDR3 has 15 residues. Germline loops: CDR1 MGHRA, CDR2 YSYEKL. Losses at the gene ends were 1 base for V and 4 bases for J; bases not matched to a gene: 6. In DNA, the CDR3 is TGCGCCAGCAGCCAAGGGTCAGGGGGCGGTTACGAGCAGTACTTC. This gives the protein CASSQGSGGGYEQYF.

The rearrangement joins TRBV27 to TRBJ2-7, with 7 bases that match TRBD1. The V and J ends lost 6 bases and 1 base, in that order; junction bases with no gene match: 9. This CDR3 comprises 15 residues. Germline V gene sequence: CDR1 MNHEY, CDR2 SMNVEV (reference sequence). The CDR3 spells CASSTGQWPSYEQYF. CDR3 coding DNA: TGTGCCAGCAGCACGGGACAGTGGCCTTCCTACGAGCAGTACTTC.

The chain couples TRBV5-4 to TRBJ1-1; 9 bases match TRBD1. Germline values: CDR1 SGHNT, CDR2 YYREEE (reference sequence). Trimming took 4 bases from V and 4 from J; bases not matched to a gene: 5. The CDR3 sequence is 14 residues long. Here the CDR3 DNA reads TGTGCCAGCAGCGTACGACAGGGGGTCACTGAAGCTTTCTTT. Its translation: CASSVRQGVTEAFF.

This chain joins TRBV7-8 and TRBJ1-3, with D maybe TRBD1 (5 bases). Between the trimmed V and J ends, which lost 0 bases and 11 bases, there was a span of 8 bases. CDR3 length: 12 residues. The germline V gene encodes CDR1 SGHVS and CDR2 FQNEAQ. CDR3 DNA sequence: TGTGCCAGCAGCTTAGCGGGGGTGGCCATATATTTT. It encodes CASSLAGVAIYF. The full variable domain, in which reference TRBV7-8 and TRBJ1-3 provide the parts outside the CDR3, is GAGVSQSPRYKVAKRGQDVALRCDPISGHVSLFWYQQALGQGPEFLTYFQNEAQLDKSGLPSDRFFAERPEGSVSTLKIQRTQQEDSAVYLCASSLAGVAIYFGEGSWLTVV.

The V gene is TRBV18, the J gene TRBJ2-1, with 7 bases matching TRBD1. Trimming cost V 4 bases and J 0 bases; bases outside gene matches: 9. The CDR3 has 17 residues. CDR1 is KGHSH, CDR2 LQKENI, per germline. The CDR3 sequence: CASSLTRGFSSYNEQFF. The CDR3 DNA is TGTGCCAGCTCACTCACCAGGGGGTTTTCCTCCTACAATGAGCAGTTCTTC.

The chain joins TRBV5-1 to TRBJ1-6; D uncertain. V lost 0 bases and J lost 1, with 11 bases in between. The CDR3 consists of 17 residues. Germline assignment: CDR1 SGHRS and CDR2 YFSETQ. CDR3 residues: CASSLVLPWSYNSPLHF. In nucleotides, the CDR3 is TGCGCCAGCAGCTTGGTACTTCCCTGGTCCTATAATTCACCCCTCCACTTT.

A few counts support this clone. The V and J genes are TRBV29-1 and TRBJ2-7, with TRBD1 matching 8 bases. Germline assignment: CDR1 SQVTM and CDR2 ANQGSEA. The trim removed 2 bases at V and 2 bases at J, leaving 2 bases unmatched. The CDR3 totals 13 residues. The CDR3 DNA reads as TGCAGCGTTGAACAGGGGGCGGCCTACGAGCAGTACTTC. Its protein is CSVEQGAAYEQYF.